Shown below are 10 T cell receptor beta chains from a single sample sequenced in a study of T cells after yellow fever vaccination. TCRdb analysed the 5' RACE reads with MiXCR anew, one entry per CDR3 protein. In the table there are about 180,000 distinct CDR3 sequences, 6.2% of which are singletons. The material was CD4+ T cells sorted from PBMCs, obtained on the day of the first yellow fever vaccination. Receptors originate from a man aged 18 to 29 who received the YFV17D yellow fever vaccine.

This clonotype was observed at least ten times. J is TRBJ1-2 and V is TRBV18; 9 bases line up with TRBD1. J lost 8 bases, V lost 2 bases, and 6 bases had no gene match. CDR3 length: 14 amino acids. The germline gives CDR1 KGHSH, CDR2 LQKENI. This CDR3 reads CASSPEGQGSGYTF. CDR3 nucleotide sequence: TGTGCCAGCTCACCAGAGGGACAGGGTTCGGGCTACACCTTC.

This clonotype was seen many times. The chain joins TRBV19 to TRBJ1-5, with a possible D match to TRBD1 (5 bases). This CDR3 comprises 14 residues. CDR1 and CDR2 from the germline V gene are LNHDA and SQIVND (reference sequence). V gave up 6 bases and J gave up 3 bases, with 12 bases separating them. The chain's CDR3 is CASSPGPNNQPQHF. The CDR3 nucleotides are TGTGCCAGTAGCCCGGGACCGAACAATCAGCCCCAGCATTTT.

This clonotype was counted many times. The CDR3 nucleotides are TGTGCCAGCAGCCAAGAGGCAGCGGGGGGACGAGATACGCAGTATTTT. It translates to CASSQEAAGGRDTQYF. J is TRBJ2-3 and V is TRBV3-1, with TRBD2 matching over 9 bases. V lost 0 bases to trimming and J lost 5 bases; unmatched junction nucleotides: 6. Germline V gene sequence: CDR1 LGHDT, CDR2 YNNKEL (reference sequence). The CDR3 spans 16 residues.

The gene calls are TRBV20-1 and TRBJ2-1, with 9 positions matching TRBD2. Germline CDR1 and CDR2: DFQATT and SNEGSKA (reference sequence). The CDR3 contains 13 residues. With 6 bases clipped from V and 4 bases from J, the junction kept 4 bases outside the gene matches. CDR3 amino acids: CSAAGGVYNEQFF. The CDR3 DNA reads as TGCAGTGCGGCGGGGGGGGTTTACAATGAGCAGTTCTTC.

The chain carries TRBV7-2 and TRBJ2-5; 7 positions agree with TRBD1. The CDR3 is 13 residues long. The V and J ends lost 5 bases and 3 bases, in that order; junction bases with no gene match: 3. The V gene's germline CDR1 is SGHTA and CDR2 FQGNSA. CDR3 sequence reads: CASSPGQEETQYF. The CDR3 DNA reads as TGTGCCAGCAGCCCCGGACAGGAAGAGACCCAGTACTTC.

The rearrangement links TRBV7-2 to TRBJ2-5; no reliable D call. Germline V gives CDR1 SGHTA, CDR2 FQGNSA. The CDR3 covers 13 residues. V lost 1 base and J lost 5, with 8 bases in between. The CDR3 is CASSLVGKETQYF. In DNA, the CDR3 is TGTGCCAGCAGCTTAGTAGGGAAGGAGACCCAGTACTTC.

This clonotype has just one count. Given a much more abundant clone one base away, this may be a read error. The rearrangement uses TRBV2 and TRBJ2-3, with 12 nucleotides matching TRBD2. This CDR3 is built from 17 residues. From germline, CDR1 is SNHLY and CDR2 FYNNEI. The CDR3: CACSPTLLAGGPDTQYF. The CDR3 DNA reads TGTGCCTGCAGTCCCACCCTGCTAGCGGGGGGGCCCGATACGCAGTATTTT.

The chain links TRBV12-3 or TRBV12-4 to TRBJ2-2; TRBD2 matches at 11 bases. J gave up 4 bases and V 6 bases, and 4 bases lay outside the gene matches. The CDR3 is 15 amino acids. The CDR3 nucleotides read TGTGCCAGCAGCCGAGGACTAGCGGGCACCGGGGAGCTGTTTTTT. This translates into CASSRGLAGTGELFF.

This clonotype was seen a handful of times. J is TRBJ1-5 and V is TRBV4-3; D possibly corresponds to TRBD1 (5 bases). The CDR3 loop spans 15 amino acids. Trimming pared 2 bases from V and 9 bases from J, leaving 17 bases between. Germline assignment: CDR1 LGHNA and CDR2 YSLEER. In DNA form, the CDR3 reads TGCGCCAGCAGCCAACGCCGGGACGGGGTTACGCCCCAGCATTTT. Translated: CASSQRRDGVTPQHF.

The chain uses TRBV20-1 and TRBJ1-1; D is possibly TRBD1 (6 bases). Germline CDR1 is DFQATT and CDR2 is SNEGSKA (reference sequence). The CDR3 is made up of 14 amino acids. Trimming stripped 6 bases from V and 0 bases from J, with 14 bases between. CDR3 coding DNA: TGCAGTGCAACGACAGGCCTTATGAACACTGAAGCTTTCTTT. Its translation: CSATTGLMNTEAFF.